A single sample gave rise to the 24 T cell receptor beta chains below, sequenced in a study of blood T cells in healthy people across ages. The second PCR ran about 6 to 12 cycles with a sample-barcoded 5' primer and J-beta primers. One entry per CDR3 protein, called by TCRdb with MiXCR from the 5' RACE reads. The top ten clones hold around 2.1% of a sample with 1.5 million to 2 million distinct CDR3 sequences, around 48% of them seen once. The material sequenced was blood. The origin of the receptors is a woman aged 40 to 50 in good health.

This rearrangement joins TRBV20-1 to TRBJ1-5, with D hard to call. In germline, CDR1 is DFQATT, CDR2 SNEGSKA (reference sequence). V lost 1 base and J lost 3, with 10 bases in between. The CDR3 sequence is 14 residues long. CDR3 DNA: TGCAGTGCTAGAGTCGGAGCCGACAATCAGCCCCAGCATTTT. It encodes CSARVGADNQPQHF.

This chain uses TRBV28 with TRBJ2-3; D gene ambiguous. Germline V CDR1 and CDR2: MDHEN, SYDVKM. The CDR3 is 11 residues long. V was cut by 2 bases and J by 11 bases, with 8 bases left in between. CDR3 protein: CASSLESMQYF. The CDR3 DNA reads TGTGCCAGCAGTTTAGAGAGTATGCAGTATTTT.

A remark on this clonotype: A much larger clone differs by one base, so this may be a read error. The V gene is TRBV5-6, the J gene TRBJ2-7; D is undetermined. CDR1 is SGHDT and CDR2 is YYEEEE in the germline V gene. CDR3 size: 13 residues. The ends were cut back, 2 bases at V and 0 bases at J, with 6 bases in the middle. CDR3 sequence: CASSLTNSYEQYF. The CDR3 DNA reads TGTGCCAGCAGCTTAACAAACTCCTACGAGCAGTACTTC.

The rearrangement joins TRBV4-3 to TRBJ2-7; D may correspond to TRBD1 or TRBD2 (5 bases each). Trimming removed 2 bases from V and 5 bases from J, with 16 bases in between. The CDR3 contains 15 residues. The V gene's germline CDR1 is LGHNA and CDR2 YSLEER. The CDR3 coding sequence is TGCGCCAGCAGCCAAAGGGACGGTAGGGTCCACGAGCAGTACTTC. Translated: CASSQRDGRVHEQYF.

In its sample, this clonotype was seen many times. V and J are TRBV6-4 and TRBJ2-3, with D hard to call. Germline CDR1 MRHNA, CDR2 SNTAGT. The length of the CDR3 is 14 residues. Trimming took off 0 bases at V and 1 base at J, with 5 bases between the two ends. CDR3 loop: CASSDSPGTDTQYF. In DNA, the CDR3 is TGTGCCAGCAGTGACTCTCCCGGCACAGATACGCAGTATTTT.

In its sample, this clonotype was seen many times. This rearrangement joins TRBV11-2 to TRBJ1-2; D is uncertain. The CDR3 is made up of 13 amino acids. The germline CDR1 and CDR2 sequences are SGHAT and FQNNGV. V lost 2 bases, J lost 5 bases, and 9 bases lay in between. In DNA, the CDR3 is TGTGCCAGCAGCTTAAACGGGGAATATGGCTACACCTTC. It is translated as CASSLNGEYGYTF.

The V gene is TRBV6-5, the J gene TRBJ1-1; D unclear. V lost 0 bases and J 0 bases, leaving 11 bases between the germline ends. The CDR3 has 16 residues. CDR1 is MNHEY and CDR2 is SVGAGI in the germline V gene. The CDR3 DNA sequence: TGTGCCAGCAGTTACTCACCCGGGAGCATGAACACTGAAGCTTTCTTT. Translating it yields CASSYSPGSMNTEAFF.

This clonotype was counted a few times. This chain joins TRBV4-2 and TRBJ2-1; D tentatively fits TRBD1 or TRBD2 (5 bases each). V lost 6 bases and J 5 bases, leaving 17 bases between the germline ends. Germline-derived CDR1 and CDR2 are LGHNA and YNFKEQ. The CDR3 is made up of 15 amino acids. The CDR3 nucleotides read TGTGCCAGCAGTATGCAGGGACGCATTAACAATGAGCAGTTCTTC. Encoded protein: CASSMQGRINNEQFF.

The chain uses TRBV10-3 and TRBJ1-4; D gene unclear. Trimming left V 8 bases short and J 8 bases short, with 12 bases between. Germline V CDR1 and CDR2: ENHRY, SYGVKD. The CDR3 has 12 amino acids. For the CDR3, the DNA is TGTGCCATCCGCTCGAGTCCAGAAAAACTGTTTTTT. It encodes CAIRSSPEKLFF.

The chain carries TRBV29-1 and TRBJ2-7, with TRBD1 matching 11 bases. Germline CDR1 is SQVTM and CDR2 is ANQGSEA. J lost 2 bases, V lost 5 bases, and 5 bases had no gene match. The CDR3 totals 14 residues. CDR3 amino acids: CSVSRDRGTYEQYF. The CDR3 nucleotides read TGCAGCGTTTCCCGGGACAGGGGGACCTACGAGCAGTACTTC.

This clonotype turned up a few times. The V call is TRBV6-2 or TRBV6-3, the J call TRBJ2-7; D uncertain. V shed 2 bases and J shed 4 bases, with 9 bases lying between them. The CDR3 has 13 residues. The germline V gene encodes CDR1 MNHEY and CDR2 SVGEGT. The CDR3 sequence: CASSYAGKYEQYF. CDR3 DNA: TGTGCCAGCAGTTACGCCGGAAAATACGAGCAGTACTTC.

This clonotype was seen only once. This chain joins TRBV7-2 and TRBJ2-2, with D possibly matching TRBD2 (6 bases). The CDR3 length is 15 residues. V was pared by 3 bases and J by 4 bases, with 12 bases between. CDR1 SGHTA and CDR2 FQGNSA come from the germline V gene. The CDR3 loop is CTSSFWGSGTGELFF. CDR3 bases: TGTACCAGCAGCTTCTGGGGTAGCGGCACCGGGGAGCTGTTTTTT.

The DNA of the CDR3 is TGCGCCAGCAGCCGAGGGACTAGCGGGAGGGCCGGCGCAGATACGCAGTATTTT. Protein product: CASSRGTSGRAGADTQYF. The J gene is TRBJ2-3, the V gene TRBV5-1; 16 bases are a match to TRBD2. Trimming removed 4 bases from V and 4 bases from J; junction bases left unmatched: 9. Germline CDR1 reads SGHRS; CDR2 reads YFSETQ. The CDR3 runs to 18 residues.

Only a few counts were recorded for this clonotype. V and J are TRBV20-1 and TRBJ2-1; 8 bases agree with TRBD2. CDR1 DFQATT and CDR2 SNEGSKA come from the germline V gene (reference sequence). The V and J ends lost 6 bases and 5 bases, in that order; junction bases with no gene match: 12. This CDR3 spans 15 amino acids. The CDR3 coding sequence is TGCAGTGCACAAGACTCCGGGACTAGTAACAATGAGCAGTTCTTC. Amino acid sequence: CSAQDSGTSNNEQFF.

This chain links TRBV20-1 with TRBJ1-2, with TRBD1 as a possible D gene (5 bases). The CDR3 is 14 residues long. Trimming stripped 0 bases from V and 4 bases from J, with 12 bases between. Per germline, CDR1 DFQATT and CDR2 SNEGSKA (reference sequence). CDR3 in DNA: TGCAGTGCTAGAGATCCCCAGGGCCGCTATGGCTACACCTTC. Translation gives CSARDPQGRYGYTF.

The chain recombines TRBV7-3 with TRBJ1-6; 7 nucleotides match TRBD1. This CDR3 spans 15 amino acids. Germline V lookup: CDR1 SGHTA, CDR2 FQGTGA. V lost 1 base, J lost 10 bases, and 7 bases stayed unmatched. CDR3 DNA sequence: TGTGCCAGCAGCTTAAAGGCAGGGGGTGGGTCACCCCTCCACTTT. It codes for CASSLKAGGGSPLHF.

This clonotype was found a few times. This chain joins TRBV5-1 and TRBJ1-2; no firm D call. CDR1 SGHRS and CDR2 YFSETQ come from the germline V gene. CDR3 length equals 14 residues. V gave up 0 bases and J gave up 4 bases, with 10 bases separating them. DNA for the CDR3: TGCGCCAGCAGCTTGGCCGCTGAAGTCTATGGCTACACCTTC. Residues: CASSLAAEVYGYTF.

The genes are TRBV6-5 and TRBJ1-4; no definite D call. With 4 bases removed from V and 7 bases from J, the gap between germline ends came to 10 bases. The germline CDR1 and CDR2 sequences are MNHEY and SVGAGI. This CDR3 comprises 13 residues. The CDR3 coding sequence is TGTGCCAGCAGTTCCCCCGCAGGTGAAAAACTGTTTTTT. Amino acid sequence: CASSSPAGEKLFF.

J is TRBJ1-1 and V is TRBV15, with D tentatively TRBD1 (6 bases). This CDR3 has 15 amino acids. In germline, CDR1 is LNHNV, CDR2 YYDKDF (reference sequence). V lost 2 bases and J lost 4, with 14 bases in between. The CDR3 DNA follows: TGTGCCACCAGCAGAACCGGGACACCATTCACTGAAGCTTTCTTT. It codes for CATSRTGTPFTEAFF.

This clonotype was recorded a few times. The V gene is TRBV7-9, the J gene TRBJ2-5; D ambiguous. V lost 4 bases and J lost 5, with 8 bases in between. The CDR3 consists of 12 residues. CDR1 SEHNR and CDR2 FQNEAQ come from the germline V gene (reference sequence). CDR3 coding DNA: TGTGCCAGCAGCTCCATCACGGAGACCCAGTACTTC. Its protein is CASSSITETQYF.

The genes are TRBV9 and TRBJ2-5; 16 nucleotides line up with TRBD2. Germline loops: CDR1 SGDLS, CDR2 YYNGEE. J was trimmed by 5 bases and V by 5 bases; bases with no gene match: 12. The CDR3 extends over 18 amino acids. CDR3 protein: CASSPGTSGGAGVETQYF. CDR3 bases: TGTGCCAGCAGTCCCGGGACTAGCGGGGGGGCCGGTGTCGAGACCCAGTACTTC.

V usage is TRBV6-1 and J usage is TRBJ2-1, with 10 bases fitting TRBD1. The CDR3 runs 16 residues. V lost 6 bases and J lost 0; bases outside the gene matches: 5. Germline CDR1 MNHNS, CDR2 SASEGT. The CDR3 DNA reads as TGTGCCAGCAGCCGACAGGGGGCTAGCTCCTACAATGAGCAGTTCTTC. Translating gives CASSRQGASSYNEQFF.

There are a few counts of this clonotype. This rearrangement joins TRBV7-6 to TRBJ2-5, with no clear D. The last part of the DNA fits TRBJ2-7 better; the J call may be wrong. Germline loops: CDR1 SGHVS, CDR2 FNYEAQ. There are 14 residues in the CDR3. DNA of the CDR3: TGTGCCAGCAGCTTAGCGCTAGGTCAGAGCGAGCAGTACTTC. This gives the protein CASSLALGQSEQYF.

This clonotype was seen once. The CDR3 DNA reads as TGTGCCAGCAGTCCCGGGACAGGGTCTGGGTATAGGAATGAGCAGTACTTC. It specifies CASSPGTGSGYRNEQYF. This chain connects TRBV6-2 or TRBV6-3 to TRBJ2-5, with 9 nucleotides matching TRBD1. Germline V gives CDR1 MNHEY, CDR2 SVGEGT. The CDR3 consists of 17 residues. The ends lost 5 bases at V and 11 bases at J; junction bases unmatched: 21.